Below, 29 T cell receptor beta chains from the same sample are listed, as sequenced in a study of cytomegalovirus exposure and HLA in healthy donors. It was with 60 Vbeta and 13 Jbeta primers that the PCR ran. TCRdb keeps only in-frame clones here, not all; method: immunoSEQ multiplex PCR. The sample data list about 77,000 clones. The sample was PBMCs. The source is a man aged 50 to 59 in good health and CMV-seropositive.

CDR3 sequence reads: CASSFAKGGDYGYTF. The CDR3 coding sequence is TGTGCCAGCAGCTTCGCCAAGGGAGGGGACTATGGCTACACCTTC. This chain connects TRBV27 to TRBJ1-2; TRBD1 might be the D (5 bases). In germline, CDR1 is MNHEY, CDR2 SMNVEV (reference sequence). V was cut by 6 bases and J by 3 bases, with 17 bases left in between. The CDR3 sequence is 15 residues long.

The chain joins TRBV5-1 to TRBJ1-3, with 7 bases matching TRBD1. The length of the CDR3 is 16 residues. Losses at the gene ends were 0 bases for V and 1 base for J; bases not matched to a gene: 4. Germline V gene data show CDR1 as SGHRS and CDR2 as YFSETQ. CDR3 sequence: CASSLAYRGSGNTIYF. CDR3 nucleotide sequence: TGCGCCAGCAGCTTGGCCTACAGGGGTTCTGGAAACACCATATATTTT.

This sequence joins TRBV5-1 and TRBJ2-3; 11 positions agree with TRBD2. The CDR3 loop spans 18 amino acids. The trim removed 0 bases at V and 3 bases at J, leaving 9 bases unmatched. Germline lookup yields CDR1 SGHRS and CDR2 YFSETQ. The CDR3 region is CASSLVAGGPGVTDTQYF. CDR3 coding DNA: TGCGCCAGCAGCTTGGTAGCGGGGGGGCCGGGAGTAACAGATACGCAGTATTTT.

This chain joins TRBV6-1 and TRBJ2-7, with TRBD1 as a possible D gene (7 bases). V dropped 7 bases and J dropped 1 base, with 14 bases sitting between them. Germline V gene data show CDR1 as MNHNS and CDR2 as SASEGT. The CDR3 is 14 amino acids. CDR3 amino acids: CASTRGDRSYEQYV. CDR3 bases: TGTGCCAGCACTCGCGGGGACAGATCCTACGAGCAGTACGTC.

The chain links TRBV4-1 to TRBJ2-7; a weak D match, TRBD1 (5 bases). The germline V gene has CDR1 MGHRA and CDR2 YSYEKL. The V gene lost 11 bases and the J gene lost 1 base, with 24 bases spanning the gap. This CDR3 is 16 amino acids long. The CDR3 nucleotides are TGCGCCCCCTGTCTAGGGGATCCCCTCGGGTCCTACGAGCAGTACGTC. Amino acids: CAPCLGDPLGSYEQYV.

The chain is built from TRBV5-6 and TRBJ1-4; 7 nucleotides line up with TRBD1. Germline V lookup: CDR1 SGHDT, CDR2 YYEEEE. The length of the CDR3 is 18 residues. J lost 3 bases, V lost 2 bases, and 13 bases had no gene match. CDR3 sequence reads: CASSFKIRGGRANEKLFF. The CDR3, as DNA: TGTGCCAGCAGCTTTAAAATTAGAGGGGGCAGAGCTAATGAAAAACTGTTTTTT.

This chain connects TRBV5-4 to TRBJ1-1, with D uncertain. Trimming pared 3 bases from V and 1 base from J, leaving 10 bases between. This CDR3 contains 14 residues. Germline CDR1 is SGHNT and CDR2 is YYREEE (reference sequence). The CDR3 DNA reads TGTGCCAGCAGCTATGCAGGCCCGAACACTGAAGCTTTCTTT. This sequence encodes CASSYAGPNTEAFF.

This sequence joins TRBV4-1 and TRBJ2-1, with D possibly TRBD1 on 5 matching bases. Germline CDR1 MGHRA, CDR2 YSYEKL. V was clipped by 0 bases and J by 7 bases, with 13 bases between them. CDR3 size: 15 residues. The CDR3 sequence: CASSQELKGWNEQFF. The CDR3 DNA sequence: TGCGCCAGCAGCCAAGAACTGAAGGGGTGGAATGAGCAGTTCTTC.

This chain uses TRBV30 with TRBJ1-4; TRBD1 might be the D (6 bases). V dropped 3 bases and J dropped 6 bases, with 14 bases sitting between them. CDR1 and CDR2 from the germline V gene are GTSNPN and SVGIG (reference sequence). The CDR3 has 14 residues. For the CDR3, the DNA is TGTGCCTGGAGCAAAGGGCAGGGGCATGAAAAACTGTTTTTT. Encoded protein: CAWSKGQGHEKLFF.

V usage is TRBV5-1 and J usage is TRBJ1-1; possible D gene TRBD1, 6 bases. The CDR3 extends over 17 amino acids. Germline V gene data show CDR1 as SGHRS and CDR2 as YFSETQ. V was shortened by 0 bases and J by 0 bases, with 15 bases between the two germline ends. This chain's CDR3 is CASSLGQATYMNTEAFF. The CDR3 nucleotides are TGCGCCAGCAGCTTGGGACAGGCGACGTACATGAACACTGAAGCTTTCTTT.

As regards this clone: One end of the junction varies from germline; a read error may be responsible. The V and J genes are TRBV2 and TRBJ2-2; TRBD1 matches at 7 bases. CDR3 length equals 14 residues. Germline CDR1 is SNHLY and CDR2 is FYNNEI. As DNA, the CDR3 is TGTGCCAGCAGGGAAGACAGGGACGGGTTTGTGGTGTTTTTT. This encodes CASREDRDGFVVFF.

J is TRBJ1-1 and V is TRBV10-2; D not resolved. Trimming removed 10 bases at V and 4 bases at J, with 10 bases between. This CDR3 comprises 11 residues. Per germline, CDR1 WSHSY and CDR2 SAAADI. The DNA of the CDR3 is TGCGCCACCTCCAGCGCCACTGAAGCTTTCTTT. Amino acid sequence: CATSSATEAFF.

This chain links TRBV2 with TRBJ1-2; the D is unclear. This CDR3 is 15 amino acids long. The V and J ends lost 4 bases and 4 bases respectively, with 16 bases between them. CDR1 is SNHLY, CDR2 FYNNEI, per germline. The CDR3 DNA sequence: TGTGCCAGCAGTGTTAATCCAGGAACCCTCTATGGCTACACCTTC. Its protein is CASSVNPGTLYGYTF.

This chain uses TRBV9 with TRBJ1-5; no reliable D call. Germline CDR1 SGDLS, CDR2 YYNGEE. The CDR3 is 13 amino acids. Trimming removed 0 bases from V and 15 bases from J, with 16 bases in between. The CDR3 is CASSVGVTSSLHF. The CDR3 DNA sequence: TGTGCCAGCAGCGTAGGGGTGACAAGCTCATTGCATTTT. The full variable domain, its missing parts supplied by reference TRBV9 and TRBJ1-5, is DSGVTQTPKHLITATGQRVTLRCSPRSGDLSVYWYQQSLDQGLQFLIQYYNGEERAKGNILERFSAQQFPDLHSELNLSSLELGDSALYFCASSVGVTSSLHFGDGTRLSIL.

Written as DNA, the CDR3 is TGTGCCAGCAGCAGAAACTCTCCAGGGGATACGCAGTATTTT. Amino acid sequence: CASSRNSPGDTQYF. The V gene is TRBV5-4, the J gene TRBJ2-3, with D possibly being TRBD1 (5 bases). From germline, CDR1 is SGHNT and CDR2 YYREEE (reference sequence). The germline V and J ends were trimmed by 4 bases and 6 bases, with 15 bases remaining between them. The CDR3 contains 14 residues.

The chain is built from TRBV12-5 and TRBJ1-4; D gene ambiguous. The V end was cut by 8 bases, the J end by 8 bases, with 12 bases between. In germline, CDR1 is LGHNT, CDR2 FRNRAP. The CDR3 runs to 12 residues. DNA of the CDR3: TGTGCTAGTCGAGAGGTTGGGGAAAAACTGTTTTTT. This codes for CASREVGEKLFF.

The V and J genes are TRBV21-1 and TRBJ1-5. TRBV21-1 is assigned pseudogene status. This CDR3 region has 14 residues. The CDR3 nucleotides read TGTGCCAGCAGCAACTGGGAGGGTAGTCAGCCCCAGCATTTT. It codes for CASSNWEGSQPQHF.

This sequence joins TRBV5-1 and TRBJ2-1; no definite D call. The CDR3 sequence is 12 residues long. The V end was cut by 0 bases, the J end by 12 bases, with 10 bases between. Per the germline V gene, CDR1 is SGHRS and CDR2 is YFSETQ. CDR3 region: CASSLGPYWQFF. For the CDR3, the DNA is TGCGCCAGCAGCTTGGGGCCGTATTGGCAGTTCTTC.

The rearrangement links TRBV5-8 to TRBJ1-1; D is unresolved. The germline gives CDR1 SGHTS, CDR2 YDEGEE. The V end lost 0 bases, the J end lost 0 bases, and 9 bases lay between the germline ends. This CDR3 region has 15 residues. The CDR3: CASSLVGGLNTEAFF. In DNA, the CDR3 is TGTGCCAGCAGCTTGGTAGGAGGGCTGAACACTGAAGCTTTCTTT.

This rearrangement joins TRBV6-1 to TRBJ2-5, with 8 nucleotides matching TRBD1. The CDR3 has 13 residues. V shed 7 bases, J shed 4 bases, and the junction held 5 bases outside the gene matches. Looked up from germline, CDR1 is MNHNS and CDR2 is SASEGT. This CDR3 is CASILQGGETQYF. The CDR3 DNA sequence: TGTGCCAGCATTTTACAGGGGGGAGAGACCCAGTACTTC.

The CDR3 protein is CASSPDRGENEKLFF. The DNA for the CDR3 is TGTGCCAGCTCCCCTGACAGGGGCGAAAATGAAAAACTGTTTTTT. This chain joins TRBV2 and TRBJ1-4; 8 bases fit TRBD1. Germline V gene lookup returns CDR1 SNHLY and CDR2 FYNNEI. Trimming cost V 8 bases and J 5 bases; bases outside gene matches: 10. The CDR3 runs 15 residues. Using reference TRBV2 and TRBJ1-4 for the parts outside the CDR3, the full variable domain is EPEVTQTPSHQVTQMGQEVILRCVPISNHLYFYWYRQILGQKVEFLVSFYNNEISEKSEIFDDQFSVERPDGSNFTLKIRSTKLEDSAMYFCASSPDRGENEKLFFGSGTQLSVL.

The chain is built from TRBV5-6 and TRBJ2-3, with 7 positions matching TRBD1. J gave up 6 bases and V 0 bases, and 7 bases lay outside the gene matches. The CDR3 has 15 amino acids. In germline, CDR1 is SGHDT, CDR2 YYEEEE. The CDR3 is CASSLGQGEGDTQYF. CDR3 nucleotide sequence: TGTGCCAGCAGCTTGGGGCAGGGGGAAGGGGATACGCAGTATTTT.

V and J are TRBV11-2 and TRBJ1-1; D gene uncertain. Germline V gives CDR1 SGHAT, CDR2 FQNNGV. CDR3 length: 13 amino acids. Trimming cost V 1 base and J 5 bases, with 8 bases left between them. The CDR3 DNA reads TGTGCCAGCAGCTTAGTACGGGAGACTGAAGCTTTCTTT. It is translated as CASSLVRETEAFF.

The chain is built from TRBV5-1 and TRBJ2-1; maybe TRBD2 (6 bases). This CDR3 is built from 16 residues. The V end lost 0 bases, the J end lost 1 base, and 11 bases lay between the germline ends. From germline, CDR1 is SGHRS and CDR2 YFSETQ. DNA for the CDR3: TGCGCCAGCAGCTTGGTTAGCGGTGATTCCTACAATGAGCAGTTCTTC. Its translation: CASSLVSGDSYNEQFF.

The V gene is TRBV19, the J gene TRBJ1-1; D remains ambiguous. CDR1 and CDR2 (germline): LNHDA, SQIVND (reference sequence). This CDR3 has 14 residues. V was trimmed by 5 bases and J by 1 base, leaving 11 bases between them. CDR3 loop: CASSLSLTNTEAFF. The CDR3 region has the DNA TGTGCCAGTAGTTTGAGTCTTACGAACACTGAAGCTTTCTTT.

The rearrangement uses TRBV2 and TRBJ2-5; 8 nucleotides agree with TRBD1. Germline CDR1 SNHLY, CDR2 FYNNEI. V lost 8 bases, J lost 1 base, and 6 bases stayed unmatched. CDR3 size: 14 residues. CDR3 loop: CASDQGASQETQYF. CDR3 coding DNA: TGTGCCAGCGACCAGGGGGCAAGCCAAGAGACCCAGTACTTC.

This rearrangement joins TRBV6-1 to TRBJ1-5; no clear D. The V end was cut by 8 bases, the J end by 4 bases, with 12 bases between. This CDR3 contains 13 residues. In germline, CDR1 is MNHNS, CDR2 SASEGT. The CDR3 is CASAPNWNQPQHF. CDR3 sequence (DNA): TGTGCCAGCGCCCCCAACTGGAATCAGCCCCAGCATTTT.

The V call is TRBV4-2, the J call TRBJ2-3, with 7 nucleotides matching TRBD1. The CDR3 runs 18 residues. Germline trimming cut 0 bases from V and 4 bases from J; bases unmatched to any gene: 13. Germline CDR1 reads LGHNA; CDR2 reads YNFKEQ. Here the CDR3 reads CASSQEWRQGPTSDTQYF. Here the CDR3 DNA reads TGTGCCAGCAGCCAAGAATGGCGACAGGGCCCTACCTCAGATACGCAGTATTTT.

The chain joins TRBV19 to TRBJ1-1, with D uncertain. V lost 6 bases to trimming and J lost 2 bases, with 19 bases between them. Germline V gives CDR1 LNHDA, CDR2 SQIVND (reference sequence). The CDR3 runs to 16 residues. CDR3 nucleotide sequence: TGTGCCAGTAGGGCCCTGACCGGTAGAGGTAACACTGAAGCTTTCTTT. It translates to CASRALTGRGNTEAFF.